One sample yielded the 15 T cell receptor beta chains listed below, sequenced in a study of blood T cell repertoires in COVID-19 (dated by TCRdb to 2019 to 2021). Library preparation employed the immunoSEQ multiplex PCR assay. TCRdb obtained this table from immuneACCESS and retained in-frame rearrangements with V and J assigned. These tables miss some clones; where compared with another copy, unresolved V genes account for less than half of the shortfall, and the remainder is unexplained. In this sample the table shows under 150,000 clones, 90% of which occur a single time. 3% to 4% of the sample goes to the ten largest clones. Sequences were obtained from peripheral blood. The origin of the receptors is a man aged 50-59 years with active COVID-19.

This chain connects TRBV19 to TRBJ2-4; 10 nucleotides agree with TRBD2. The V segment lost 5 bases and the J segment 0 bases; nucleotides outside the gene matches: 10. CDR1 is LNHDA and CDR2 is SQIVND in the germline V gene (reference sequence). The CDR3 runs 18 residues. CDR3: CASSGLAGDGIAKNIQYF. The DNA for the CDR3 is TGTGCCAGTAGTGGCCTAGCGGGAGACGGGATAGCCAAAAACATTCAGTACTTC.

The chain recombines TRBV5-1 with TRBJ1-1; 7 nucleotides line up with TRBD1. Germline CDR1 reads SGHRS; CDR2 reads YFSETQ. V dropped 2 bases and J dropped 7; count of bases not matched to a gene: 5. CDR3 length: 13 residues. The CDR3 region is CASSLRQGGEAFF. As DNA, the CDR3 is TGCGCCAGCAGCTTAAGACAGGGCGGTGAAGCTTTCTTT.

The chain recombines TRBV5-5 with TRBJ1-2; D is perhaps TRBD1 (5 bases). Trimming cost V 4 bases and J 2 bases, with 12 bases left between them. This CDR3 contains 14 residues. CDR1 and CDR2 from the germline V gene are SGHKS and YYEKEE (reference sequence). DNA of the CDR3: TGTGCCAGCAGCGTAGGGACTGCCAACTATGGCTACACCTTC. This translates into CASSVGTANYGYTF.

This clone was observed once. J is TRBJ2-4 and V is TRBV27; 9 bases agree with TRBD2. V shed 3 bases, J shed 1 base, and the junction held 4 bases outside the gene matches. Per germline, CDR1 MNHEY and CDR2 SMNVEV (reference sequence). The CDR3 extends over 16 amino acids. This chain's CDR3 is CASSFAGGVAKNIQYF. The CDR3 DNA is TGTGCCAGCAGTTTCGCGGGAGGGGTGGCCAAAAACATTCAGTACTTC.

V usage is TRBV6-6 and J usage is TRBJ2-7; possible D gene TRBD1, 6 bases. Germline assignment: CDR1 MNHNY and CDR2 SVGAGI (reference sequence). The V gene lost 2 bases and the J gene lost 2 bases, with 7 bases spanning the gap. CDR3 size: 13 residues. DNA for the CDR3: TGTGCCAGCAGTTACCAGGGGCCCTACGAGCAGTACGTC. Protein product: CASSYQGPYEQYV.

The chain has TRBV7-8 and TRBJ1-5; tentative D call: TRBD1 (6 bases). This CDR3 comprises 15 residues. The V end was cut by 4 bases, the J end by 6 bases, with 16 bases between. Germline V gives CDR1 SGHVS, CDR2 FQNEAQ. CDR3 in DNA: TGTGCCAGCAGCTCCCAGGGGCTCGGTGGTCAGCCCCAGCATTTT. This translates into CASSSQGLGGQPQHF.

CDR3 residues: CAIRGTSEKNEQFF. CDR3 DNA: TGTGCCATCAGGGGGACTAGCGAGAAAAATGAGCAGTTCTTC. The chain has TRBV10-3 and TRBJ2-1; 10 positions agree with TRBD2. Losses at the gene ends were 6 bases for V and 7 bases for J; bases not matched to a gene: 6. From germline, CDR1 is ENHRY and CDR2 SYGVKD. The CDR3 covers 14 residues.

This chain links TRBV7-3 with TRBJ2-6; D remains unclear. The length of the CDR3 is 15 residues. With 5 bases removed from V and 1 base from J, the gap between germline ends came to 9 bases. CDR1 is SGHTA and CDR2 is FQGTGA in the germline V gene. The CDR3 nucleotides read TGTGCCAGCAGCCCTGTTTATTCTGGGGCCAACGTCCTGACTTTC. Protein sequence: CASSPVYSGANVLTF. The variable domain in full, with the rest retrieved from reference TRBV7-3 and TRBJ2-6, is GAGVSQTPSNKVTEKGKYVELRCDPISGHTALYWYRQSLGQGPEFLIYFQGTGAADDSGLPNDRFFAVRPEGSVSTLKIQRTERGDSAVYLCASSPVYSGANVLTFGAGSRLTVL.

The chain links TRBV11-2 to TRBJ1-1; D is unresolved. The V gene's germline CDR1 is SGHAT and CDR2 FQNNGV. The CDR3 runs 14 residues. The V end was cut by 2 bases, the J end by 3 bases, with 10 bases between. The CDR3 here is CASSLLPLDTEAFF. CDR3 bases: TGTGCCAGCAGCTTACTTCCACTTGACACTGAAGCTTTCTTT.

The CDR3 sequence: CASSELGRNTEAFF. DNA of the CDR3: TGTGCCAGCAGTGAGCTGGGCCGGAACACTGAAGCTTTCTTT. The chain recombines TRBV25-1 with TRBJ1-1, with D hard to call. With 3 bases removed from V and 1 base from J, the gap between germline ends came to 9 bases. In germline, CDR1 is MGHDK, CDR2 SYGVNS. The CDR3 is 14 amino acids.

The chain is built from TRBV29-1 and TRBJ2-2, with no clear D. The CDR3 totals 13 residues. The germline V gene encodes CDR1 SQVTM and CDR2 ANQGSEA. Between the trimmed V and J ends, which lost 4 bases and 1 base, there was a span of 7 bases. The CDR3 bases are TGCAGCGTTGTGCCGGGGAACACCGGGGAGCTGTTTTTT. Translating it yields CSVVPGNTGELFF.

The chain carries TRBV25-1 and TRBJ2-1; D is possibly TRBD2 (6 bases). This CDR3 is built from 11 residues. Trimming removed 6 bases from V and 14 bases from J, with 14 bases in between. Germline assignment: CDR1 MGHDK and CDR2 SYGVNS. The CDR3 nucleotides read TGTGCCAGCAGCAGACTAGATCAGGAGTTCTTC. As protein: CASSRLDQEFF.

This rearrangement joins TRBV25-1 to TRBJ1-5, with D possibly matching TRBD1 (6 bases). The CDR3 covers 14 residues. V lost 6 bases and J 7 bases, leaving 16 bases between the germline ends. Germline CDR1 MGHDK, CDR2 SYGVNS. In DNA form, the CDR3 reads TGTGCCAGCAGGCAAACAGGGCAGGGACAGCCCCAGCATTTT. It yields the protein CASRQTGQGQPQHF.

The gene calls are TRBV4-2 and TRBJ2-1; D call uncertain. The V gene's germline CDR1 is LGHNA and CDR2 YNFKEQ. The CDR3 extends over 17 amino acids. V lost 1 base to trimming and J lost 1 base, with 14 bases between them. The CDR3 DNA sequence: TGTGCCAGCAGCCAAGTTGCGGCCTCGATTTCCTACAATGAGCAGTTCTTC. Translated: CASSQVAASISYNEQFF.

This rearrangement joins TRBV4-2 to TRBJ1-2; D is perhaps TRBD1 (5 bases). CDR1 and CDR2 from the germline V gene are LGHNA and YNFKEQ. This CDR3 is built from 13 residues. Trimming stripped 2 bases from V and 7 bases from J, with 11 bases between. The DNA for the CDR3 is TGTGCCAGCAGCCAATGGCAGGGTGGTGGCTACACCTTC. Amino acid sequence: CASSQWQGGGYTF.